The 27 T cell receptor beta chains in this list originate from one sample, sequenced in a study of blood T cell repertoires in COVID-19. The method was immunoSEQ multiplex PCR; TCRdb's version includes in-frame clones alone and lacks a portion of them. This table has 89,000 or so clones, roughly 84% appearing once. Specimen: peripheral blood. The receptor source for this set is a human donor in a cohort sampled during active COVID-19.

V is TRBV19 and J is TRBJ2-7; 9 bases line up with TRBD1. After removal of 0 bases from V and 0 bases from J, the junction contained 0 bases not matched to a gene. Germline lookup yields CDR1 LNHDA and CDR2 SQIVND (reference sequence). The CDR3 extends over 15 amino acids. The CDR3 sequence is CASSIEGQGSYEQYF. The CDR3 DNA sequence: TGTGCCAGTAGTATAGAGGGACAGGGCTCCTACGAGCAGTACTTC.

The CDR3 sequence: CASMASSYNEQFF. Written as DNA, the CDR3 is TGTGCCAGCATGGCCAGCTCCTACAATGAGCAGTTCTTC. The V call is TRBV27, the J call TRBJ2-1; unclear D gene. The CDR3 contains 13 residues. The V gene lost 7 bases and the J gene lost 0 bases, with 7 bases spanning the gap. Germline CDR1 reads MNHEY; CDR2 reads SMNVEV (reference sequence).

This clone came up once. DNA of the CDR3: TGTGCCAGCAGTCCCGGGCGGGAGCAACTGTTTTTT. Translating gives CASSPGREQLFF. V usage is TRBV28 and J usage is TRBJ1-4, with D hard to call. V shed 5 bases and J shed 12 bases, with 13 bases lying between them. The CDR3 sequence is 12 residues long. Germline lookup yields CDR1 MDHEN and CDR2 SYDVKM.

This chain joins TRBV7-9 and TRBJ2-3; TRBD2 matches 9 bases. The V and J ends lost 2 bases and 6 bases, in that order; junction bases with no gene match: 6. Per the germline V gene, CDR1 is SEHNR and CDR2 is FQNEAQ (reference sequence). The CDR3 length is 15 residues. The CDR3 DNA follows: TGTGCCAGCAGCTTAAGTCTTGCGGGGGGGGATACGCAGTATTTT. It specifies CASSLSLAGGDTQYF.

CDR3: CASSQGEREKLFF. In DNA form, the CDR3 reads TGTGCCAGCTCACAGGGGGAGCGAGAAAAACTGTTTTTT. V usage is TRBV18 and J usage is TRBJ1-4, with a weak D call TRBD1 (6 bases). Trimming pared 4 bases from V and 8 bases from J, leaving 11 bases between. Germline CDR1 reads KGHSH; CDR2 reads LQKENI. This CDR3 has 13 residues.

The rearrangement uses TRBV7-2 and TRBJ2-5; D gene unclear. Germline loops: CDR1 SGHTA, CDR2 FQGNSA. V was clipped by 5 bases and J by 4 bases, with 5 bases between them. This CDR3 is 11 amino acids long. CDR3 amino acids: CASSRAETQYF. The CDR3 region has the DNA TGTGCCAGCAGCCGAGCAGAGACCCAGTACTTC.

The sample holds a few counts of this clone. The chain employs TRBV11-2 and TRBJ2-5; 11 nucleotides agree with TRBD2. This CDR3 has 15 amino acids. Germline-derived CDR1 and CDR2 are SGHAT and FQNNGV. V was pared by 5 bases and J by 5 bases, with 7 bases of the junction left unmatched. CDR3 nucleotides: TGTGCCAGCAGCCTGGGGGCTAGCGGGAGGGAGACCCAGTACTTC. This sequence encodes CASSLGASGRETQYF.

The chain couples TRBV7-9 to TRBJ1-3, with TRBD1 matching 9 bases. Losses at the gene ends were 5 bases for V and 0 bases for J; bases not matched to a gene: 8. Germline V lookup: CDR1 SEHNR, CDR2 FQNEAQ (reference sequence). The CDR3 has 17 residues. CDR3 sequence reads: CASSPRGQGHSGNTIYF. Here the CDR3 DNA reads TGTGCCAGCAGCCCCCGGGGACAGGGCCACTCTGGAAACACCATATATTTT.

This clone was found once. The CDR3: CASSSGLETVSSEQYF. The CDR3 DNA sequence: TGTGCCAGCAGCTCGGGACTAGAAACGGTAAGCTCCGAGCAGTACTTC. The chain links TRBV7-3 to TRBJ2-7, with 8 bases identical to TRBD2. This CDR3 has 16 residues. The V gene end was trimmed by 4 bases and the J gene end by 6 bases; junction bases not matched to a gene: 14. CDR1 and CDR2 from the germline V gene are SGHTA and FQGTGA. Supplemented by reference TRBV7-3 and TRBJ2-7, the full variable domain reads GAGVSQTPSNKVTEKGKYVELRCDPISGHTALYWYRQSLGQGPEFLIYFQGTGAADDSGLPNDRFFAVRPEGSVSTLKIQRTERGDSAVYLCASSSGLETVSSEQYFGPGTRLTVT.

V is TRBV5-1 and J is TRBJ1-1; D is ambiguous. Germline V CDR1 and CDR2: SGHRS, YFSETQ. The CDR3 has 14 residues. Trimming took off 4 bases at V and 1 base at J, with 11 bases between the two ends. DNA of the CDR3: TGCGCCAGCAGCCCTAACGCCCCGAACACTGAAGCTTTCTTT. It encodes CASSPNAPNTEAFF.

V and J are TRBV19 and TRBJ2-1; maybe TRBD1 (5 bases). The CDR3 spans 14 residues. Looked up from germline, CDR1 is LNHDA and CDR2 is SQIVND (reference sequence). Trimming stripped 0 bases from V and 5 bases from J, with 8 bases between. Here the CDR3 DNA reads TGTGCCAGTAGTATAGAGGACACGAACAATGAGCAGTTCTTC. Its translation: CASSIEDTNNEQFF.

The V gene is TRBV5-8, the J gene TRBJ1-6; 7 bases line up with TRBD1. CDR1 is SGHTS, CDR2 YDEGEE, per germline. The CDR3 covers 16 residues. The junction had 7 bases not matched to a gene; V was cut back by 4 bases and J by 3 bases. The CDR3 loop is CASSTPGQRYNSPLHF. CDR3 sequence (DNA): TGTGCCAGCAGCACTCCGGGACAGCGCTATAATTCACCCCTCCACTTT.

V gene TRBV9 combines with J gene TRBJ2-1; 10 bases match TRBD2. The CDR3 is 16 amino acids. Germline V lookup: CDR1 SGDLS, CDR2 YYNGEE. Germline trimming cut 0 bases from V and 4 bases from J; bases unmatched to any gene: 4. As DNA, the CDR3 is TGTGCCAGCAGCGTAGTCCCACTAGCGGGGTACAATGAGCAGTTCTTC. Its translation is CASSVVPLAGYNEQFF.

V usage is TRBV12-3 or TRBV12-4 and J usage is TRBJ1-1; D unclear. The CDR3 covers 13 residues. The ends were cut back, 3 bases at V and 1 base at J, with 6 bases in the middle. The CDR3 protein is CASSFGGNTEAFF. In nucleotides, the CDR3 is TGTGCCAGCAGTTTTGGAGGGAACACTGAAGCTTTCTTT.

The chain has TRBV6-2 or TRBV6-3 and TRBJ2-3, with a possible D match to TRBD2 (7 bases). The CDR3 length is 17 residues. The ends were cut back, 1 base at V and 5 bases at J, with 19 bases in the middle. CDR1 and CDR2 from the germline V gene are MNHEY and SVGEGT. Written as DNA, the CDR3 is TGTGCCAGCAGTTACTTCTCCGCGGGGGCCGGGAAAGATACGCAGTATTTT. It codes for CASSYFSAGAGKDTQYF.

The genes are TRBV13 and TRBJ1-1; D may be TRBD1 (5 bases). Germline V lookup: CDR1 PRHDT, CDR2 FYEKMQ (reference sequence). Trimming stripped 3 bases from V and 2 bases from J, with 16 bases between. The CDR3 runs 16 residues. The CDR3 region has the DNA TGTGCCAGCAGCTTGAGTACAGGAGACATAAACACTGAAGCTTTCTTT. Its translation: CASSLSTGDINTEAFF.

The CDR3 nucleotides read TGTGCCAGCAGCCAAACGGGGGTCGGGCAGTACTTC. This codes for CASSQTGVGQYF. The rearrangement links TRBV14 to TRBJ2-7; D may be TRBD2 (6 bases). V was pared by 2 bases and J by 9 bases, with 11 bases between. CDR3 length equals 12 residues. Germline V gene sequence: CDR1 SGHDN, CDR2 FVKESK.

V and J are TRBV6-2 or TRBV6-3 and TRBJ2-3; D perhaps matches TRBD1 (6 bases). CDR3 length: 14 amino acids. V lost 4 bases, J lost 2 bases, and 10 bases lay in between. Germline values: CDR1 MNHEY, CDR2 SVGEGT. For the CDR3, the DNA is TGTGCCAGCAGTTTCGGACAGCACACAGATACGCAGTATTTT. The encoded protein is CASSFGQHTDTQYF.

This clone appeared once. The CDR3 loop reads CASSPISSYNSPLHF. CDR3 sequence (DNA): TGTGCCAGCAGCCCGATCAGCTCCTATAATTCACCCCTCCACTTT. The rearrangement joins TRBV7-8 to TRBJ1-6; D gene unclear. Trimming cost V 5 bases and J 0 bases, with 8 bases left between them. The length of the CDR3 is 15 residues. CDR1 and CDR2 from the germline V gene are SGHVS and FQNEAQ.

The chain employs TRBV3-1 (or the pseudogene TRBV3-2) and TRBJ1-2; 8 bases are a match to TRBD1. Trimming cost V 1 base and J 7 bases; bases outside gene matches: 8. Germline-derived CDR1 and CDR2 are LGHDT and YNNKEL (reference sequence). The CDR3 length is 15 residues. DNA of the CDR3: TGTGCCAGCAGCCAAGTACCCCAGGGGGCTGGTGGCTACACCTTC. Residues: CASSQVPQGAGGYTF.

This clone has a handful of counts. V and J are TRBV10-3 and TRBJ1-1; 9 bases fit TRBD1. This CDR3 contains 13 residues. Germline CDR1 reads ENHRY; CDR2 reads SYGVKD. After removal of 4 bases from V and 4 bases from J, the junction contained 1 base not matched to a gene. The CDR3 region is CAISAGQGTEAFF. CDR3 coding DNA: TGTGCCATCAGTGCGGGACAGGGCACTGAAGCTTTCTTT.

The chain recombines TRBV21-1 with TRBJ2-1; the table's D call, TRBD2, has no DNA check behind it. TRBV21-1 is given as a pseudogene. The CDR3 consists of 15 residues. The CDR3 coding sequence is TGTGCCAGCAGCGAGGGGACTAGCGGGAACAATGAGCAGTTCTTC. This encodes CASSEGTSGNNEQFF.

This clone occurred once. The chain links TRBV5-5 to TRBJ2-7; 7 nucleotides line up with TRBD1. There are 16 residues in the CDR3. Per the germline V gene, CDR1 is SGHKS and CDR2 is YYEKEE (reference sequence). The junction had 10 bases not matched to a gene; V was cut back by 2 bases and J by 2 bases. CDR3 in DNA: TGTGCCAGCAGCTTTAGGCTCGGGACAGTGACCTACGAGCAGTACTTC. Translation gives CASSFRLGTVTYEQYF.

The chain couples TRBV4-3 to TRBJ1-2; D is unresolved. CDR1 and CDR2 from the germline V gene are LGHNA and YSLEER. V was cut by 0 bases and J by 0 bases, with 5 bases left in between. The CDR3 has 14 residues. CDR3 coding DNA: TGCGCCAGCAGCCAAGACATAGCTAACTATGGCTACACCTTC. This gives the protein CASSQDIANYGYTF.

The genes are TRBV3-1 (or the pseudogene TRBV3-2) and TRBJ2-7; a possible D gene is TRBD2 (6 bases). Germline CDR1 and CDR2: LGHDT and YNNKEL (reference sequence). The V end lost 2 bases, the J end lost 0 bases, and 11 bases lay between the germline ends. The CDR3 runs 15 residues. The CDR3 DNA is TGTGCCAGCAGCCAAAGTCCGGGAGTCTCCTACGAGCAGTACTTC. It translates to CASSQSPGVSYEQYF.

This chain links TRBV10-2 with TRBJ2-7, with D uncertain. Germline CDR1 and CDR2: WSHSY and SAAADI. There are 11 residues in the CDR3. V lost 4 bases and J 4 bases, leaving 5 bases between the germline ends. In DNA form, the CDR3 reads TGCGCCAGCAGTGGGGCATACGAGCAGTACTTC. It translates to CASSGAYEQYF.

This clone appeared a single time. V gene TRBV10-3 combines with J gene TRBJ1-2; D not certain. Trimming removed 3 bases at V and 2 bases at J, with 13 bases between. The CDR3 loop spans 15 amino acids. The germline V gene has CDR1 ENHRY and CDR2 SYGVKD. CDR3 bases: TGTGCCATCAGTGACGGTCGGAGGACCAACTATGGCTACACCTTC. Protein sequence: CAISDGRRTNYGYTF.